This T cell receptor beta chain originates from a study of shared clonotypes between healthy human individuals. Naive CD8 cells lacked CD45RO, underwent positive selection for CCR7 and left out terminally differentiated effector memory CD45RA+ cells. Recent acute infections and vaccinations were absent in the healthy HIV-negative adult donors. Broader study findings: Against clonotypes common to all four donors, non-shared ones had lower generation probabilities. Clonotype sharing among donors, it was expected, would be affected by sequencing depth.

Concerning this clone: Its matching antigen is unknown.

The study ran the assay at deep level. Profiling relied on immunoSEQ multiplex PCR, and the TCRdb table lists in-frame clones only, not all of them. The sample lists 500,000 to 700,000 clones, approximately 95% seen once, with approximately 0.11% in the top ten. Germline V gene data show CDR1 as MGHRA and CDR2 as YSYEKL. The CDR3 contains 16 residues. Sequencing used naive CD8+ T cells sorted from blood. The clonotype comes from a woman aged 30 to 39 in good health. V usage is TRBV4-1 and J usage is TRBJ2-5; 8 bases map to TRBD2. The better agreement between TRBJ2-7 and the DNA end casts doubt on the J call. As DNA, the CDR3 is TGCGCCAGCAGCAAAGTTTTGGGTCGGGAGGGCGTCGAGCAGTACTTC. Its translation: CASSKVLGREGVEQYF.